The 14 T cell receptor beta chains in this list originate from one sample, sequenced in a study of human T cells and chemical hapten exposure. The time point here: patch test 1, 2 weeks after DPC sensitization. Treatment noted: therapeutic diphenylcyclopropenone sensitization with weekly scalp DPC. TCRdb re-derived calls from the RACE reads in MiXCR, one entry per CDR3 protein. This table holds roughly 86,000 distinct CDR3 sequences, over 9.5% found once. Sequencing used whole blood, obtained in connection with sensitization to the hapten diphenylcyclopropenone (DPC). These receptors originate from a man aged 40-49 years with alopecia areata. Some clones in this sample may be carry-over from other donors' samples.

In this sample, this clonotype turned up a few times. This sequence joins TRBV7-8 and TRBJ2-7; TRBD2 agrees at 7 bases. Germline V gives CDR1 SGHVS, CDR2 FQNEAQ. J was trimmed by 6 bases and V by 1 base; bases with no gene match: 6. The CDR3 is made up of 14 amino acids. This CDR3 reads CASSLERGRSEQYF. The CDR3 bases are TGTGCCAGCAGCTTAGAGCGGGGTAGGTCCGAGCAGTACTTC.

This rearrangement joins TRBV3-1 to TRBJ2-5; D assignment may be TRBD1 or TRBD2 (5 bases each). This CDR3 spans 15 amino acids. CDR1 is LGHDT, CDR2 YNNKEL, per germline (reference sequence). V dropped 0 bases and J dropped 7 bases, with 15 bases sitting between them. In DNA, the CDR3 is TGTGCCAGCAGCCAAGATACGGCAACTAGGGGGACCCAGTACTTC. The encoded protein is CASSQDTATRGTQYF.

The V gene is TRBV3-1, the J gene TRBJ2-5; TRBD2 aligns across 8 bases. This CDR3 region has 16 residues. Trimming removed 1 base from V and 1 base from J; junction bases left unmatched: 5. The germline CDR1 and CDR2 sequences are LGHDT and YNNKEL (reference sequence). This CDR3 reads CASSQALAGGQETQYF. CDR3 coding DNA: TGTGCCAGCAGCCAAGCTCTAGCGGGCGGCCAAGAGACCCAGTACTTC.

The chain carries TRBV5-6 and TRBJ2-3; TRBD2 matches at 8 bases. The CDR3 runs to 16 residues. Germline lookup yields CDR1 SGHDT and CDR2 YYEEEE. J was trimmed by 1 base and V by 6 bases; bases with no gene match: 10. The CDR3 coding sequence is TGTGCCAGCACCCTTCGCGGGAGGCCAGGCACAGATACGCAGTATTTT. The encoded protein is CASTLRGRPGTDTQYF.

This clonotype has just a few counts. CDR3 sequence: CAISESRNTYEQYF. DNA of the CDR3: TGTGCCATCAGTGAGTCCAGGAATACCTACGAGCAGTACTTC. The chain is built from TRBV10-3 and TRBJ2-7; D is undetermined. With 0 bases removed from V and 2 bases from J, the gap between germline ends came to 8 bases. Germline values: CDR1 ENHRY, CDR2 SYGVKD. The CDR3 spans 14 residues.

The V call is TRBV4-2, the J call TRBJ1-6; no firm D call. The length of the CDR3 is 16 residues. V shed 1 base and J shed 5 bases, with 12 bases lying between them. CDR1 is LGHNA and CDR2 is YNFKEQ in the germline V gene. CDR3 protein: CASSQAPGINNSPLHF. CDR3 DNA: TGTGCCAGCAGCCAAGCCCCCGGTATAAATAATTCACCCCTCCACTTT.

This clonotype has at least ten counts. This chain joins TRBV24-1 and TRBJ2-6, with a tentative D call TRBD2 (6 bases). Germline-derived CDR1 and CDR2 are KGHDR and SFDVKD. The CDR3 extends over 15 amino acids. Trimming took off 10 bases at V and 0 bases at J, with 12 bases between the two ends. In nucleotides, the CDR3 is TGTGCCACGGGGCGGACTAACTCTGGGGCCAACGTCCTGACTTTC. Amino acids: CATGRTNSGANVLTF.

The chain couples TRBV5-6 to TRBJ1-5, with D perhaps matching TRBD1 (5 bases). Trimming stripped 0 bases from V and 5 bases from J, with 9 bases between. Looked up from germline, CDR1 is SGHDT and CDR2 is YYEEEE. This CDR3 has 14 amino acids. This CDR3 is CASSLADSYQPQHF. In DNA form, the CDR3 reads TGTGCCAGCAGCTTGGCCGACAGTTATCAGCCCCAGCATTTT. Looking up the rest from reference TRBV5-6 and TRBJ1-5 gives the full variable domain: DAGVTQSPTHLIKTRGQQVTLRCSPKSGHDTVSWYQQALGQGPQFIFQYYEEEERQRGNFPDRFSGHQFPNYSSELNVNALLLGDSALYLCASSLADSYQPQHFGDGTRLSIL.

The sample holds many counts of this clonotype. The J gene is TRBJ1-1, the V gene TRBV28, with 11 nucleotides matching TRBD1. Looked up from germline, CDR1 is MDHEN and CDR2 is SYDVKM. The CDR3 runs 16 residues. The junction had 6 bases not matched to a gene; V was cut back by 6 bases and J by 0 bases. The CDR3 loop is CASSSRTGGLNTEAFF. The CDR3 DNA reads TGTGCCAGCAGCTCCCGGACAGGGGGCCTGAACACTGAAGCTTTCTTT.

V and J are TRBV29-1 and TRBJ2-3; D gene unclear. The CDR3 has 13 residues. The V end lost 5 bases, the J end lost 2 bases, and 11 bases lay between the germline ends. From germline, CDR1 is SQVTM and CDR2 ANQGSEA. CDR3 DNA sequence: TGCAGCGTTACTAAACCAGACACAGATACGCAGTATTTT. This codes for CSVTKPDTDTQYF.

This clonotype was picked up a small number of times. The J gene is TRBJ1-2, the V gene TRBV12-3 or TRBV12-4, with D possibly matching TRBD1 (6 bases). Trimming stripped 5 bases from V and 6 bases from J, with 16 bases between. The CDR3 is 14 amino acids. In DNA, the CDR3 is TGTGCCAGCAGTCCTCAACAAACAGGGAATGGCTACACCTTC. Its translation: CASSPQQTGNGYTF.

The chain links TRBV7-2 to TRBJ1-4; D call uncertain. With 5 bases removed from V and 4 bases from J, the gap between germline ends came to 11 bases. Germline CDR1 is SGHTA and CDR2 is FQGNSA. The length of the CDR3 is 14 residues. In DNA form, the CDR3 reads TGTGCCAGCAGCCGGGAAGGGTTTAATGAAAAACTGTTTTTT. Its translation is CASSREGFNEKLFF.

This clonotype was picked up a small number of times. This CDR3 is CATSGRGTGVSNQPQHF. The CDR3 region has the DNA TGTGCCACCAGTGGTCGCGGGACAGGCGTCAGCAATCAGCCCCAGCATTTT. This chain uses TRBV24-1 with TRBJ1-5; 8 bases align to TRBD1. The CDR3 runs to 17 residues. With V trimmed by 5 bases and J by 1 base, 9 bases remained unmatched. Germline assignment: CDR1 KGHDR and CDR2 SFDVKD.

This clonotype was seen ten or more times. V and J are TRBV6-5 and TRBJ1-1, with 10 bases matching TRBD1. The length of the CDR3 is 16 residues. Germline CDR1 reads MNHEY; CDR2 reads SVGAGI. Unmatched junction bases numbered 17, after V lost 5 bases and J lost 11 bases. The CDR3 reads CASSIFQGQGLSVAFF. CDR3 nucleotide sequence: TGTGCCAGCAGTATATTCCAGGGACAGGGGCTTTCGGTGGCTTTCTTT.